This T cell receptor beta chain is from a study of shared clonotypes between healthy human individuals. General observations from the study: A generally larger estimated richness was seen in naive subsets than in memory subsets.

Each PCR replicate from the sorted subsets contained 200 to 250 ng DNA, which is about 30,000 T cell genomes. Assay: immunoSEQ multiplex PCR; the TCRdb copy retains only in-frame clones and omits some. The sample gives a few million clones, more than 90% of which show up once; 0.11% to 0.15% is in the top ten. As for this clone: The antigen remains unidentified.

CD4+ cells yielded CD45RA+ naive and CD45RA-negative memory subsets. Trimming at V came to 0 bases and at J to 2 bases, leaving 7 bases not matched to a gene. The length of the CDR3 is 16 residues. Germline CDR1 is SGDLS and CDR2 is YYNGEE. The receptor was derived from a young man in good health. This rearrangement joins TRBV9 to TRBJ1-1; 7 nucleotides line up with TRBD1. Material for sequencing was naive CD4+ T cells sorted from blood. Subset in this sample: CD45RA+ positively selected. The CDR3 loop reads CASSVAGTEINTEAFF. Written as DNA, the CDR3 is TGTGCCAGCAGCGTAGCCGGGACAGAGATTAACACTGAAGCTTTCTTT.